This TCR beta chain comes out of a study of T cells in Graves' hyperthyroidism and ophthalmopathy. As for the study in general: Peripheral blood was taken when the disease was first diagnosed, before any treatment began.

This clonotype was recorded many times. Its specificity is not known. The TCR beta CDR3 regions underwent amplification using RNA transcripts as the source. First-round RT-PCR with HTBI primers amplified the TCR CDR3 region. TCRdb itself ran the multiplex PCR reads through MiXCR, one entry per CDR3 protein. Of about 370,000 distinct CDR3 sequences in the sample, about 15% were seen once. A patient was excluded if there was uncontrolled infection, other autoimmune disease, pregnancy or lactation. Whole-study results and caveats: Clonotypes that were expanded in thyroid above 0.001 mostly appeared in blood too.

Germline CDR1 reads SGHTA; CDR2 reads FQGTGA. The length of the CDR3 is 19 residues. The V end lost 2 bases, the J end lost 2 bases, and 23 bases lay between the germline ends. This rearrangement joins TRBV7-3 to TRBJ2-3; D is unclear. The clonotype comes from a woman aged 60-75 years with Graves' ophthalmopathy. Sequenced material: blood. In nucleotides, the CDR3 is TGTGCCAGCAGCTTATTTCGATTTGGTGTGGTGGGGAACACAGATACGCAGTATTTT. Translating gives CASSLFRFGVVGNTDTQYF.